This TCR beta chain came from a study of cytomegalovirus exposure and HLA in healthy donors. Whole-study findings and limits: Cytomegalovirus-associated status was assigned to about 170 TCR beta chains. It is likely that the observed cluster of highly shared sequence variants was a sequencing artifact. Most of the TCR beta V segments (in an earlier analysis) were productive either about 87% or about 30% of the time. One later analysis reportedly identified an Asian-associated ancestry cluster that showed fewer N-insertions than the roughly 620-donor mean.

PCR involved 60 Vbeta and 13 Jbeta primers. Clones were read by immunoSEQ multiplex PCR, and TCRdb kept only the in-frame ones, dropping some. The table includes approximately 100,000 clones, about 70% detected once. Germline loops: CDR1 SGHRS, CDR2 YFSETQ. The CDR3 runs to 14 residues. Trimming took 0 bases from V and 0 from J, leaving 6 bases between them. Notes on this clone: What it recognizes is unknown.

The sample comprised PBMCs. The TCR originated in a man in his fifties or sixties in good health and CMV-seropositive. The chain couples TRBV5-1 to TRBJ1-2, with D uncertain. CDR3: CASSLEQANYGYTF. For the CDR3, the DNA is TGCGCCAGCAGCTTGGAGCAGGCTAACTATGGCTACACCTTC.